This TCR beta chain was recovered during a study of Ad26.COV2.S vaccination and SARS-CoV-2 variants. At the level of the study: The COV1001 Ad26.COV2.S trial arm included the donor. Study findings and constraints: Vaccinees reportedly had broad spike-specific CD8+ and CD4+ T cell responses. It was found that vaccine and placebo recipients had similar non-spike TCR breadth.

V was pared by 0 bases and J by 2 bases, with 11 bases between. CDR1 and CDR2 from the germline V gene are LGHNA and YSLEER. The CDR3 length is 16 residues. Generated by immunoSEQ multiplex PCR, the TCRdb table keeps only in-frame clones and is missing some. The sample lists 440,000 or so clones, about nine tenths occurring once. This clone was found once. What it recognizes is unknown. The treatment denotes: roughly 19 received Ad26.COV2.S at low or high dose, single or two shots; roughly five received placebo; per-sample allocation not given. Samples were taken on day 63 after the first vaccine or placebo injection.

This receptor was taken from a person between 18 and 65 years old who received the Ad26.COV2.S COVID-19 vaccine or a placebo. This chain joins TRBV4-3 and TRBJ1-5; D possibly corresponds to TRBD1 (5 bases). The sequencing here drew on peripheral blood, taken in a trial of Ad26.COV2.S vaccine versus placebo. CDR3 in DNA: TGCGCCAGCAGCCAAGATTGGGGACGTGGCAATCAGCCCCAGCATTTT. This sequence encodes CASSQDWGRGNQPQHF.